This is a list of T cell receptor beta chains from one sample in a study of blood T cell repertoires in COVID-19. Profiling relied on immunoSEQ multiplex PCR, and the TCRdb table lists in-frame clones only, not all of them. The table includes about 280,000 clones, more than 75% detected once. Material: peripheral blood. The receptors shown here come from a woman aged 30 to 39 who had recovered from COVID-19. CDR3s include the opening cysteine and the closing phenylalanine or tryptophan. D genes are given only for firm matches. The size entry is marked missing in some rows and otherwise reads once, few, many or a size class.

>TRBV25-1|TRBJ1-2|TRBD1|few
TGTGCCAGCAGTACCGCAGGGGGTGGCTACACCTTC
CASSTAGGGYTF
>TRBV7-9|TRBJ2-7|.|.
TGTGCCAGCAGCCCGCGGTTGGGGGGATACGAGCAGTACTTC
CASSPRLGGYEQYF
>TRBV19|TRBJ2-1|.|.
TGTGCCAGTAGTGCGACGGGAGTAATGGGGCGAAAGGTTGAGCAGTTCTTC
CASSATGVMGRKVEQFF
>TRBV6-5|TRBJ2-5|.|.
TGTGCCAGCAGTTACTCCGGGGGAAGCGAGACCCAGTACTTC
CASSYSGGSETQYF
>TRBV27|TRBJ2-7|.|.
TGTGCCAGCAGCGTCGGAGGGCCTAACAACGAGCAGTACTTC
CASSVGGPNNEQYF
>TRBV2|TRBJ2-5|TRBD1|.
TGTGCCAGCAGGGAAGACAGGGTTCGGGAGACCCAGTACTTC
CASREDRVRETQYF
>TRBV6-5|TRBJ1-6|TRBD1|.
TGTGCCAGCACCCGGACAGGGTCATCCCCCCCCCTCCACTTT
CASTRTGSSPPLHF
>TRBV3-1/TRBV3-2|TRBJ2-7|TRBD1|.
TGTGCCAGCAGCCTGACAGGGCTATTAGCCTACGAGCAGTACTTC
CASSLTGLLAYEQYF
>TRBV7-8|TRBJ2-1|TRBD2|.
TGTGCCAGCAGGCTTCTAGCGGGGACCTACAATGAGCAGTTCTTC
CASRLLAGTYNEQFF
>TRBV6-5|TRBJ1-2|.|.
TGTGCCAGCCGGGTGGAGGGCGGTCCTAACTATGGCTACACCTTC
CASRVEGGPNYGYTF
>TRBV28|TRBJ1-3|.|.
TGTGCCAGCAGTTTACGGAGACCCTCTGGAAACACCATATATTTT
CASSLRRPSGNTIYF
>TRBV29-1|TRBJ2-7|TRBD2|.
TGCAGCGTTGATGGGACTAGCGGAGGGAACGAGCAGTACTTC
CSVDGTSGGNEQYF
>TRBV24-1|TRBJ2-3|.|.
TGTGCCACCAGTGACACTTTGGACAGCTCAGATACGCAGTATTTT
CATSDTLDSSDTQYF
>TRBV28|TRBJ1-1|.|.
TGTGCCGTCAGGGGAGGGGGAACGAACACTGAAGCTTTCTTT
CAVRGGGTNTEAFF
>TRBV6-5|TRBJ2-2|.|.
TGTGCCAGCAGTTACCCAACCGGGGAGCTGTTTTTT
CASSYPTGELFF
>TRBV9|TRBJ2-2|TRBD2|once
TGTGCCAGTGGACTAGCGGGGCCGGGGGAGCTGTTTTTT
CASGLAGPGELFF
>TRBV7-2|TRBJ2-3|.|.
TGTGCCACAGGGGGGACAGATACGCAGTATTTT
CATGGTDTQYF
>TRBV2|TRBJ1-1|.|.
TGTGCCAGCAGTGAACTTCTAGCCAAACTGAACACTGAAGCTTTCTTT
CASSELLAKLNTEAFF
>TRBV29-1|TRBJ1-2|.|.
TGCAGCGTTGAAGGGGGCGACTATGGCTACACCTTC
CSVEGGDYGYTF
>TRBV27|TRBJ1-1|TRBD1|.
TGTGCCAGCAGGCCGGGACAGGGGAACACTGAAGCTTTCTTT
CASRPGQGNTEAFF
>TRBV19|TRBJ1-4|.|.
TGTGCCACTAGGAGTTATAATGAAAAACTGTTTTTT
CATRSYNEKLFF
>TRBV30|TRBJ2-2|TRBD2|.
TGTGCCTGGAGTCGGACTAGCGGGGTGAACACCGGGGAGCTGTTTTTT
CAWSRTSGVNTGELFF
>TRBV7-9|TRBJ1-5|.|.
TGTGCCAGCAGCTTAGCCTGGGGGGAGGGAGGCAATCAGCCCCAGCATTTT
CASSLAWGEGGNQPQHF
>TRBV6-5|TRBJ2-7|TRBD1|.
TGTGCCAGCAGTTACTCGAACAGGGGTGGCTACGAGCAGTACTTC
CASSYSNRGGYEQYF
>TRBV5-5|TRBJ1-2|TRBD1|.
TGTGCCAGCAGCTTGGTCGGACAGGGCGCCTATGGCTACACCTTC
CASSLVGQGAYGYTF
>TRBV7-9|TRBJ1-1|.|.
TGTGCCAGCAGCTTAGAAGGGGAAAGTAAAGCTTTCTTT
CASSLEGESKAFF
>TRBV27|TRBJ2-7|TRBD1|.
TGTGCCAGCAGGCTACAGGGGGTCTCCGAGCAGTACTTC
CASRLQGVSEQYF
>TRBV6-5|TRBJ1-1|.|.
TGTGCCAGCAGTTACGGCGGGGAATCTGAAGCTTTCTTT
CASSYGGESEAFF
>TRBV19|TRBJ2-7|TRBD2|.
TGTGCCAGTAGTGCCTCGCTAGCGGGTGTAACCTACGAGCAGTACTTC
CASSASLAGVTYEQYF
>TRBV6-5|TRBJ2-7|.|few
TGTGCCACCACAGCGGGCCCCTACGAGCAGTACTTC
CATTAGPYEQYF
>TRBV18|TRBJ2-2|.|.
TGTGCCAGCTCACCACTCGGACAGACCACCGGGGAGCTGTTTTTT
CASSPLGQTTGELFF
>TRBV11-3|TRBJ2-7|TRBD2|.
TGTGCCAGCAGCTTAGAGGCCCAGCGGGACTACGAGCAGTACTTC
CASSLEAQRDYEQYF